One sample yielded the 21 T cell receptor beta chains listed below, sequenced in a study of blood T cell repertoires in COVID-19. The data were produced by immunoSEQ multiplex PCR, yet TCRdb's version contains in-frame clones alone and is incomplete. The sample shows 90,000 to 100,000 clones, around nine tenths of them seen only once. Sequenced: peripheral blood. Receptors originate from a man aged 50 to 60 with acute or convalescent COVID-19.

The chain uses TRBV19 and TRBJ2-1; no definite D call. Trimming stripped 11 bases from V and 4 bases from J, with 6 bases between. CDR1 LNHDA and CDR2 SQIVND come from the germline V gene (reference sequence). The CDR3 is 10 amino acids. In nucleotides, the CDR3 is TGTGCCCCTATTTACAATGAGCAGTTCTTC. Translated, it gives CAPIYNEQFF.

V is TRBV5-8 and J is TRBJ2-6; the match to TRBD1 covers 11 bases. This CDR3 contains 15 residues. From germline, CDR1 is SGHTS and CDR2 YDEGEE. V was clipped by 9 bases and J by 4 bases; unmatched bases: 6. The CDR3 reads CATGQGARGANVLTF. CDR3 nucleotides: TGTGCCACTGGACAGGGGGCACGAGGGGCCAACGTCCTGACTTTC.

The chain links TRBV29-1 to TRBJ2-3; D gene unclear. The CDR3 totals 11 residues. Germline CDR1 and CDR2: SQVTM and ANQGSEA. With 6 bases removed from V and 2 bases from J, the gap between germline ends came to 6 bases. The CDR3 DNA follows: TGCAGCGTCCTTCCCACAGATACGCAGTATTTT. Its protein is CSVLPTDTQYF.

The chain employs TRBV6-5 and TRBJ1-2; D is unclear. This CDR3 is built from 14 residues. Germline CDR1 MNHEY, CDR2 SVGAGI. The V end was cut by 6 bases, the J end by 6 bases, with 17 bases between. The DNA for the CDR3 is TGTGCCAGCAGCCAACCGACAACGCTACATGGCTACACCTTC. This encodes CASSQPTTLHGYTF.

The chain has TRBV19 and TRBJ1-6; D not resolved. Germline loops: CDR1 LNHDA, CDR2 SQIVND (reference sequence). V shed 5 bases and J shed 6 bases, with 23 bases lying between them. The length of the CDR3 is 18 residues. CDR3 DNA sequence: TGTGCCAGTAGTTCCCAATTGCCGTCGGGAATCGGTAATTCACCCCTCCACTTT. Amino acids: CASSSQLPSGIGNSPLHF. Complete variable domain (other parts from reference TRBV19 and TRBJ1-6): DGGITQSPKYLFRKEGQNVTLSCEQNLNHDAMYWYRQDPGQGLRLIYYSQIVNDFQKGDIAEGYSVSREKKESFPLTVTSAQKNPTAFYLCASSSQLPSGIGNSPLHFGNGTRLTVT.

This clone was detected only once. The chain joins TRBV29-1 to TRBJ1-4; tentatively, D is TRBD1 (6 bases). The germline V gene has CDR1 SQVTM and CDR2 ANQGSEA. The CDR3 spans 13 residues. Trimming removed 4 bases from V and 5 bases from J, with 11 bases in between. Here the CDR3 DNA reads TGCAGCGTTGTAAAAGGGGGAAATGAAAAACTGTTTTTT. Its protein product is CSVVKGGNEKLFF.

The CDR3 sequence: CASSSGLGTDTQYF. CDR3 DNA sequence: TGTGCCAGCTCCTCTGGACTCGGCACAGATACGCAGTATTTT. The chain uses TRBV25-1 and TRBJ2-3; TRBD2 is a possible D gene (5 bases). V gave up 8 bases and J gave up 1 base, with 13 bases separating them. Germline CDR1 reads MGHDK; CDR2 reads SYGVNS. The CDR3 totals 14 residues.

On this clone itself: Other DNA sequences within the sample encode an identical CDR3. This sequence joins TRBV7-9 and TRBJ1-2, with a possible D match to TRBD1 (5 bases). V was cut by 2 bases and J by 0 bases, with 7 bases left in between. This CDR3 contains 14 residues. CDR1 and CDR2 (germline): SEHNR, FQNEAQ (reference sequence). CDR3: CASSLQGTNYGYTF. CDR3 bases: TGTGCCAGCAGCTTACAGGGAACTAACTATGGCTACACCTTC.

This clone was seen once. This chain connects TRBV5-5 to TRBJ1-2; D gene unclear. The length of the CDR3 is 17 residues. V was clipped by 3 bases and J by 0 bases, with 18 bases between them. Germline V gene data show CDR1 as SGHKS and CDR2 as YYEKEE (reference sequence). This CDR3 is CASSSDPLEGTNYGYTF. CDR3 DNA: TGTGCCAGCAGCTCCGATCCCTTAGAGGGAACTAACTATGGCTACACCTTC.

The V gene is TRBV27, the J gene TRBJ2-7, with 9 bases fitting TRBD2. V lost 3 bases, J lost 1 base, and 10 bases stayed unmatched. From germline, CDR1 is MNHEY and CDR2 SMNVEV (reference sequence). The length of the CDR3 is 17 residues. CDR3 in amino acids: CASSLAWGGGVSYEQYF. For the CDR3, the DNA is TGTGCCAGCAGTTTGGCGTGGGGCGGGGGGGTATCCTACGAGCAGTACTTC.

The chain couples TRBV30 to TRBJ2-7, with D perhaps matching TRBD1 (6 bases). The ends were cut back, 0 bases at V and 3 bases at J, with 15 bases in the middle. Germline CDR1 is GTSNPN and CDR2 is SVGIG (reference sequence). This CDR3 is built from 15 residues. Here the CDR3 reads CAWSVQGGRRYEQYF. CDR3 DNA: TGTGCCTGGAGTGTACAGGGTGGAAGGCGCTACGAGCAGTACTTC.

The chain employs TRBV7-9 and TRBJ1-1, with D perhaps TRBD1 (5 bases). The CDR3 runs to 16 residues. V was clipped by 7 bases and J by 0 bases, with 18 bases between them. The germline V gene has CDR1 SEHNR and CDR2 FQNEAQ (reference sequence). In nucleotides, the CDR3 is TGTGCCAGCACTCCCAGGGTTGCTCTTATGAACACTGAAGCTTTCTTT. It specifies CASTPRVALMNTEAFF.

This sequence joins TRBV5-1 and TRBJ2-1; the D is unclear. The CDR3 runs 13 residues. Germline V lookup: CDR1 SGHRS, CDR2 YFSETQ. V lost 6 bases and J lost 3, with 10 bases in between. CDR3 in DNA: TGCGCCAGCACCGAGCGTGGCTACAATGAGCAGTTCTTC. Amino acids: CASTERGYNEQFF.

V usage is TRBV12-3 or TRBV12-4 and J usage is TRBJ2-3; D possibly corresponds to TRBD2 (5 bases). Trimming took off 7 bases at V and 5 bases at J, with 13 bases between the two ends. The CDR3 consists of 13 residues. Here the CDR3 reads CASMIALGDTQYF. The CDR3, as DNA: TGTGCCAGCATGATAGCGCTAGGAGATACGCAGTATTTT.

The rearrangement uses TRBV7-8 and TRBJ2-7; TRBD2 matches at 11 bases. Germline V gene lookup returns CDR1 SGHVS and CDR2 FQNEAQ. This CDR3 region has 15 residues. J was trimmed by 6 bases and V by 6 bases; bases with no gene match: 10. The CDR3 region is CASRLLAGESGEQYF. CDR3 nucleotides: TGTGCCAGCAGGTTACTAGCGGGAGAGTCAGGCGAGCAGTACTTC.

Written as DNA, the CDR3 is TGTGCCAGCAGTAGGGGGACCGGGGAGCTGTTTTTT. Translating gives CASSRGTGELFF. This rearrangement joins TRBV11-2 to TRBJ2-2, with D maybe TRBD1 (6 bases). The length of the CDR3 is 12 residues. The V gene's germline CDR1 is SGHAT and CDR2 FQNNGV. The germline V and J ends were trimmed by 6 bases and 5 bases, with 7 bases remaining between them.

The chain carries TRBV6-5 and TRBJ2-3; 9 positions match TRBD1. The CDR3 totals 15 residues. After removal of 6 bases from V and 1 base from J, the junction contained 5 bases not matched to a gene. Germline V gene lookup returns CDR1 MNHEY and CDR2 SVGAGI. CDR3 loop: CASRGQGMGTDTQYF. The CDR3 coding sequence is TGTGCCAGCAGGGGACAGGGTATGGGCACAGATACGCAGTATTTT.

The chain uses TRBV7-9 and TRBJ2-1; 10 bases line up with TRBD2. The J segment lost 0 bases and the V segment lost 2 bases, leaving 7 bases of the junction unmatched. This CDR3 has 18 amino acids. Per germline, CDR1 SEHNR and CDR2 FQNEAQ (reference sequence). CDR3 amino acids: CASSLRSASGSSYNEQFF. The CDR3 DNA follows: TGTGCCAGCAGCTTAAGGTCGGCTAGCGGGAGCTCCTACAATGAGCAGTTCTTC.

This rearrangement joins TRBV27 to TRBJ1-2, with D uncertain. This CDR3 spans 13 amino acids. Germline V gives CDR1 MNHEY, CDR2 SMNVEV (reference sequence). Trimming removed 3 bases from V and 6 bases from J, with 11 bases in between. CDR3 bases: TGTGCCAGCAGTTTCCGGGCGGGGAATGGCTACACCTTC. It codes for CASSFRAGNGYTF.

The rearrangement uses TRBV5-1 and TRBJ1-1; 7 nucleotides match TRBD1. The length of the CDR3 is 17 residues. V shed 0 bases, J shed 7 bases, and the junction held 15 bases outside the gene matches. Germline V gives CDR1 SGHRS, CDR2 YFSETQ. This chain's CDR3 is CASSLGLVQGGYSEAFF. The CDR3 region has the DNA TGCGCCAGCAGCTTGGGCCTCGTGCAGGGGGGTTATAGTGAAGCTTTCTTT. The full variable domain, with the rest looked up from reference TRBV5-1 and TRBJ1-1, is KAGVTQTPRYLIKTRGQQVTLSCSPISGHRSVSWYQQTPGQGLQFLFEYFSETQRNKGNFPGRFSGRQFSNSRSEMNVSTLELGDSALYLCASSLGLVQGGYSEAFFGQGTRLTVV.

The rearrangement links TRBV10-3 to TRBJ2-1; 7 bases agree with TRBD1. This CDR3 has 15 amino acids. V lost 5 bases, J lost 5 bases, and 9 bases stayed unmatched. CDR1 and CDR2 (germline): ENHRY, SYGVKD. This chain's CDR3 is CAISPPGQKNNEQFF. CDR3 nucleotides: TGTGCCATCAGTCCCCCGGGACAGAAAAACAATGAGCAGTTCTTC.